This entry features one TCR beta chain sequence. Per the study methods: Reference gene primers were amplified, and this amplification served to estimate nucleated cell counts. Assay: immunoSEQ multiplex PCR; the TCRdb copy retains only in-frame clones and omits some. That table supplies the V and J calls and clone size; D and trimming were determined from the DNA. The data show tens of thousands of clones, with about 80% seen just once and 24% held by the top ten. This record belongs to a study of blood T cell repertoires in COVID-19. Study information: Acute and convalescent COVID-19 samples came from the United States, Italy and Spain. In each case, the material was cDNA or gDNA derived from T cells, B-cell-depleted T cells, or PBMCs.

Germline CDR1 LNHDA, CDR2 SQIVND (reference sequence). The CDR3 extends over 15 amino acids. With 3 bases removed from V and 2 bases from J, the gap between germline ends came to 12 bases. The J gene is TRBJ2-3, the V gene TRBV19, with a tentative D call TRBD1 (5 bases). Sequenced input: peripheral blood. The receptor was derived from a human donor with acute or convalescent COVID-19. The donor label of this sample is uncertain. CDR3 residues: CASSMKGIYTDTQYF. The DNA for the CDR3 is TGTGCCAGTAGTATGAAGGGGATATACACAGATACGCAGTATTTT.